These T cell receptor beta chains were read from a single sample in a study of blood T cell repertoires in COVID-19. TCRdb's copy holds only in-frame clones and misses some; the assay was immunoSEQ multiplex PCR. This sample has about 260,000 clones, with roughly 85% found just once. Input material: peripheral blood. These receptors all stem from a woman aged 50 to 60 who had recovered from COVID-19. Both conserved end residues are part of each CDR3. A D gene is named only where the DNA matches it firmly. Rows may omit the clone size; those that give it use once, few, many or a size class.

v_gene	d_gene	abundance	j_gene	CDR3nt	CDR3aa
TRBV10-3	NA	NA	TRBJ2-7	TGTGCCATCAGTTTAACCCCAGGAGGAGAGCAGTACTTC	CAISLTPGGEQYF
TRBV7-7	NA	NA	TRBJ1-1	TGTGCCAGCAGCCGCACAGCGAACACTGAAGCTTTCTTT	CASSRTANTEAFF
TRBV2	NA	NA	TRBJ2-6	TGTGCCAGCAGTGAATTGAGATCTGGGGCCAACGTCCTGACTTTC	CASSELRSGANVLTF
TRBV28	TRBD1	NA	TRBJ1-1	TGTGCCAGCGGGGGTTGGACAGGGGGCTCTAGTACTGAAGCTTTCTTT	CASGGWTGGSSTEAFF
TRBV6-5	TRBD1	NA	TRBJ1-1	TGTGCCAGCAGTCCTACCGGGACAGGGGGGACTGAAGCTTTCTTT	CASSPTGTGGTEAFF
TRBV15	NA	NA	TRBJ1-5	TGTGCCACCAGCAGAGATTATAGCAATCAGCCCCAGCATTTT	CATSRDYSNQPQHF
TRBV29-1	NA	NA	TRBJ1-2	TGCAGAAAGTGGCAAGGGAGGCGCTACACCTTC	CRKWQGRRYTF
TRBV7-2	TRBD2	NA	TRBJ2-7	TGTGCCAGCAGCTCCGCGGGGGGGCTCAACGAGCAGTACTTC	CASSSAGGLNEQYF
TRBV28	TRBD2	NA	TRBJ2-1	TGTGCCAGCAGTTCTACAGGGAATAGCGGGGGCTTCTACAATGAGCAGTTCTTC	CASSSTGNSGGFYNEQFF
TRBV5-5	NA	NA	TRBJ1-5	TGTGCCAGCAGCCCTCAGGTTAGCAATCAGCCCCAGCATTTT	CASSPQVSNQPQHF
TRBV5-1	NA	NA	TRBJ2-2	TGCGCCAGCAGCTCAGGGGGGCACACCGGGGAGCTGTTTTTT	CASSSGGHTGELFF
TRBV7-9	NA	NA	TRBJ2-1	TGTGCCAGCAGCCCCGTCCAGGGGCCGATATATGAGCAGTTCTTC	CASSPVQGPIYEQFF
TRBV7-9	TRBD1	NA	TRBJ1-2	TGTGCCAGCAGGTTGGGGGACAGAGCCCTAGGCTACACCTTC	CASRLGDRALGYTF
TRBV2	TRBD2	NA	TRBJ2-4	TGTGCCAGCAACATAGCGGGGGGGCCTCTAGTCCAAAACATTCAGTACTTC	CASNIAGGPLVQNIQYF
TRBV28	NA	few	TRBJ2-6	TGTGCCAGCAGCGCTAGCGCCTCTGGGGCCAACGTCCTGACTTTC	CASSASASGANVLTF
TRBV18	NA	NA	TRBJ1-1	TGTGCCAGCTCACCTTTGGGGCAGCCGATGAACACTGAAGCTTTCTTT	CASSPLGQPMNTEAFF
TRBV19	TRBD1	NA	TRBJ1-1	TGTGCCAGTAGTTCCGGGGACAGCTTGAACACTGAAGCTTTCTTT	CASSSGDSLNTEAFF
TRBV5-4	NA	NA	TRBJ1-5	TGTGCCAGCAGCTTTTCGGAGGGTCAGCCCCAGCATTTT	CASSFSEGQPQHF
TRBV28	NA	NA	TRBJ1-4	TGTGCCAGCAGAAACGCAAGGACACTGGGTAATGAAAAACTGTTTTTT	CASRNARTLGNEKLFF
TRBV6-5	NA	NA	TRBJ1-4	TGTGCCACCCGGGAGGGATCAACTAATGAAAAACTGTTTTTT	CATREGSTNEKLFF
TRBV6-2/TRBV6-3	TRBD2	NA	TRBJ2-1	TGTGCCAGCAGTTACTCAGACCTAGCGGGAGCCTACAATGAGCAGTTCTTC	CASSYSDLAGAYNEQFF
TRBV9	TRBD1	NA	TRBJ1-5	TGTGCCAGCAGCGAGGGACAGGCCGGGCAGCCCCAGCATTTT	CASSEGQAGQPQHF
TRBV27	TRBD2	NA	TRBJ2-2	TGTGCCAGCCAATGGACTAGCGGGAGTCACACCGGGGAGCTGTTTTTT	CASQWTSGSHTGELFF
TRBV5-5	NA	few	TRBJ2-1	TGTGCCAGCTCTATCGGGACTTCGGGCAATGAGCAGTTCTTC	CASSIGTSGNEQFF
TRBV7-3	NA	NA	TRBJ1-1	TGTGCCAGCAGCTCAAAGCGGGGGGGCGAAGCTTTCTTT	CASSSKRGGEAFF
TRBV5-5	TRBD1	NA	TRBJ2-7	TGTGCCAGCAGCCCGGACAGGGCACTACTGGAGACCTACGAGCAGTACTTC	CASSPDRALLETYEQYF
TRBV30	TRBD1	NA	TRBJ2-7	TGTGCCTGGAGTGCCCCCGGGACAGGGGGCGGCGAGCAGTACTTC	CAWSAPGTGGGEQYF